These T cell receptor beta chains were read from a single sample in a study of shared clonotypes between healthy human individuals. The method was immunoSEQ multiplex PCR; TCRdb's version includes in-frame clones alone and lacks a portion of them. The repertoire consists of 500,000 to 700,000 clones, with roughly 96% occurring once and the leading ten covering about 0.11%. Material for sequencing was naive CD8+ T cells sorted from blood. These receptors were taken from a woman aged 30 to 39 in good health. Each CDR3 is given with its conserved first and last residue. Each record gives: V gene, D gene, clone size, J gene, CDR3 DNA, CDR3 protein. D genes are given only for firm matches. Expanded clones are given a class, and other clones once, few, many or no size at all.

v_call: TRBV30
d_call: TRBD2
clone_size: .
j_call: TRBJ2-1
cdr3_nt: TGTGCCTGGAGTGTACTAGCGGGAAGGGGGAATGAGCAGTTCTTC
cdr3_aa: CAWSVLAGRGNEQFF

v_call: TRBV13
d_call: TRBD2
clone_size: .
j_call: TRBJ2-1
cdr3_nt: TGTGCCAGCAGCTTACGGGACTACTACAATGAGCAGTTCTTC
cdr3_aa: CASSLRDYYNEQFF

v_call: TRBV2
d_call: .
clone_size: .
j_call: TRBJ1-1
cdr3_nt: TGTGCCAGCAGTGATCCACCCGGGGGGATCACTGAAGCTTTCTTT
cdr3_aa: CASSDPPGGITEAFF

v_call: TRBV5-1
d_call: .
clone_size: .
j_call: TRBJ1-6
cdr3_nt: TGCGCCAGCAGCTCCTACAGTCGCCCGGATAATTCACCCCTCCACTTT
cdr3_aa: CASSSYSRPDNSPLHF

v_call: TRBV6-4
d_call: TRBD1
clone_size: .
j_call: TRBJ1-2
cdr3_nt: TGTGCCAGCAGTGAGACTTGGCAGGGGGTCTATGGCTACACCTTC
cdr3_aa: CASSETWQGVYGYTF

v_call: TRBV15
d_call: .
clone_size: once
j_call: TRBJ2-2
cdr3_nt: TGTGCCACTAAGTCAGGGTTCGGGAGTGGGGTTCGAGCCGGGGAGCTGTTTTTT
cdr3_aa: CATKSGFGSGVRAGELFF

v_call: TRBV7-2
d_call: TRBD2
clone_size: .
j_call: TRBJ2-1
cdr3_nt: TGTGCCAGCAGCGTAGTCGCTAGCGGGTCCTACAATGAGCAGTTCTTC
cdr3_aa: CASSVVASGSYNEQFF

v_call: TRBV28
d_call: TRBD1
clone_size: once
j_call: TRBJ1-5
cdr3_nt: TGTGCCAGCAGTTTTATTGACAGGGTGATTCACGGCAATCAGCCCCAGCATTTT
cdr3_aa: CASSFIDRVIHGNQPQHF

v_call: TRBV10-3
d_call: .
clone_size: .
j_call: TRBJ2-7
cdr3_nt: TGTGCCATCAGTGTCGGCGGGTCCTACGAGCAGTACTTC
cdr3_aa: CAISVGGSYEQYF

v_call: TRBV5-1
d_call: .
clone_size: .
j_call: TRBJ2-7
cdr3_nt: TGCGCCAGCAGCCGATCGACAGAATCCAACTACGAGCAGTACTTC
cdr3_aa: CASSRSTESNYEQYF

v_call: TRBV30
d_call: .
clone_size: .
j_call: TRBJ1-1
cdr3_nt: TGTGCCTGGAGTTGGGGGGAGGGGAACACTGAAGCTTTCTTT
cdr3_aa: CAWSWGEGNTEAFF

v_call: TRBV13
d_call: .
clone_size: .
j_call: TRBJ2-7
cdr3_nt: TGTGCCAGCAGCGGGGTGGGTCACTACGAGCAGTACTTC
cdr3_aa: CASSGVGHYEQYF

v_call: TRBV4-2
d_call: TRBD2
clone_size: .
j_call: TRBJ2-5
cdr3_nt: TGTGCCAGCAGCCAAGAGGGGGGAGGGAGCGCGATCTTGGAAGAGACCCAGTACTTC
cdr3_aa: CASSQEGGGSAILEETQYF

v_call: TRBV9
d_call: TRBD2
clone_size: .
j_call: TRBJ2-7
cdr3_nt: TGTGCCAGCAGCGTAGAACTAGCGGGAGTGGAACAGTACTTC
cdr3_aa: CASSVELAGVEQYF

v_call: TRBV28
d_call: .
clone_size: .
j_call: TRBJ2-7
cdr3_nt: TGTGCCAGCAGTCCCCGCCCCTACGAGCAGTACTTC
cdr3_aa: CASSPRPYEQYF

v_call: TRBV9
d_call: .
clone_size: .
j_call: TRBJ1-1
cdr3_nt: TGTGCCAGCAGCGCCGACGACAGCCTGGGAATAACTGAAGCTTTCTTT
cdr3_aa: CASSADDSLGITEAFF

v_call: TRBV28
d_call: TRBD1
clone_size: .
j_call: TRBJ1-1
cdr3_nt: TGTGCCAGCAGGCAAACACAGGGGAGCACTGAAGCTTTCTTT
cdr3_aa: CASRQTQGSTEAFF

v_call: TRBV27
d_call: .
clone_size: .
j_call: TRBJ2-7
cdr3_nt: TGTGCCAGCAGTTTTGGGGATCGGCACGAGCAGTACTTC
cdr3_aa: CASSFGDRHEQYF

v_call: TRBV7-9
d_call: TRBD2
clone_size: .
j_call: TRBJ2-7
cdr3_nt: TGTGCCAGCAGCTTAGCTTCGGGAGGGCCCGGGGACGAGCAGTACTTC
cdr3_aa: CASSLASGGPGDEQYF

v_call: TRBV6-5
d_call: .
clone_size: .
j_call: TRBJ2-7
cdr3_nt: TGTGCCAGCAGTTACGAAGGGGGTTCCTACGAGCAGTACTTC
cdr3_aa: CASSYEGGSYEQYF

v_call: TRBV5-4
d_call: .
clone_size: .
j_call: TRBJ1-1
cdr3_nt: TGTGCCAGCAGCTTAGGCCTGAACACTGAAGCTTTCTTT
cdr3_aa: CASSLGLNTEAFF

v_call: TRBV27
d_call: .
clone_size: .
j_call: TRBJ1-2
cdr3_nt: TGTGCCAGCAGTTCATACGATGACGGCTATGGCTACACCTTC
cdr3_aa: CASSSYDDGYGYTF

v_call: TRBV27
d_call: .
clone_size: .
j_call: TRBJ1-4
cdr3_nt: TGTGCCAGCAGTTTGGGGTACGGCGAAAAACTGTTTTTT
cdr3_aa: CASSLGYGEKLFF

v_call: TRBV27
d_call: TRBD1
clone_size: .
j_call: TRBJ2-2
cdr3_nt: TGTGCCAGCAGTCTGCAGGGGGTCATAAATACCGGGGAGCTGTTTTTT
cdr3_aa: CASSLQGVINTGELFF

v_call: TRBV11-2
d_call: .
clone_size: .
j_call: TRBJ2-7
cdr3_nt: TGTGCCAGCAGCCTGACCGCATCCTACGAGCAGTACTTC
cdr3_aa: CASSLTASYEQYF

v_call: TRBV5-4
d_call: TRBD1
clone_size: .
j_call: TRBJ1-1
cdr3_nt: TGTGCCAGCAGCTCCGACAGGGATTATAACACTGAAGCTTTCTTT
cdr3_aa: CASSSDRDYNTEAFF

v_call: TRBV11-2
d_call: .
clone_size: .
j_call: TRBJ2-7
cdr3_nt: TGTGCCAGCAGACCAGGGTACGGAGGACTTAGGGAGCAGTACTTC
cdr3_aa: CASRPGYGGLREQYF

v_call: TRBV2
d_call: TRBD1
clone_size: .
j_call: TRBJ1-4
cdr3_nt: TGTGCCAGCAGGGCGGACAGGGCCCAACGTGCTAATGAAAAACTGTTTTTT
cdr3_aa: CASRADRAQRANEKLFF

v_call: TRBV7-9
d_call: .
clone_size: few
j_call: TRBJ2-7
cdr3_nt: TGTGCCAGCAGCTTAATCTCCTACGAGCAGTACTTC
cdr3_aa: CASSLISYEQYF

v_call: TRBV7-9
d_call: .
clone_size: once
j_call: TRBJ2-3
cdr3_nt: TGTGCCAGCAGCATCCCGTGGGGGCGGAGGGAAGCTAGCACAGATACGCAGTATTTT
cdr3_aa: CASSIPWGRREASTDTQYF

v_call: TRBV4-1
d_call: .
clone_size: .
j_call: TRBJ2-7
cdr3_nt: TGCGCCAGCAGCCAAGAGCTTACCTACGAGCAGTACTTC
cdr3_aa: CASSQELTYEQYF

v_call: TRBV30
d_call: .
clone_size: .
j_call: TRBJ1-6
cdr3_nt: TGTGCCTGGAGTGTAATGGACTCCTATAATTCACCCCTCCACTTT
cdr3_aa: CAWSVMDSYNSPLHF

v_call: TRBV5-4
d_call: TRBD1
clone_size: once
j_call: TRBJ2-7
cdr3_nt: TGTGCCAGCAGCGCTGGGGACAGAGACTACGAGCAGTACTTC
cdr3_aa: CASSAGDRDYEQYF

v_call: TRBV28
d_call: .
clone_size: .
j_call: TRBJ2-7
cdr3_nt: TGTGCCAGCAGTTTGACAAGCAAGTACTCCTACGAGCAGTACTTC
cdr3_aa: CASSLTSKYSYEQYF

v_call: TRBV13
d_call: TRBD1
clone_size: .
j_call: TRBJ1-1
cdr3_nt: TGTGCCAGCAGCTTGACAGGGACCACTGAAGCTTTCTTT
cdr3_aa: CASSLTGTTEAFF

v_call: TRBV28
d_call: .
clone_size: .
j_call: TRBJ2-7
cdr3_nt: TGTGCCAGCAGTTTACCAGGGACCGAGGGGGGCGAGCAGTACTTC
cdr3_aa: CASSLPGTEGGEQYF

v_call: TRBV4-1
d_call: .
clone_size: .
j_call: TRBJ2-1
cdr3_nt: TGCGCCAGCAGCCAAGGGGTACTGGATGAGCAGTTCTTC
cdr3_aa: CASSQGVLDEQFF